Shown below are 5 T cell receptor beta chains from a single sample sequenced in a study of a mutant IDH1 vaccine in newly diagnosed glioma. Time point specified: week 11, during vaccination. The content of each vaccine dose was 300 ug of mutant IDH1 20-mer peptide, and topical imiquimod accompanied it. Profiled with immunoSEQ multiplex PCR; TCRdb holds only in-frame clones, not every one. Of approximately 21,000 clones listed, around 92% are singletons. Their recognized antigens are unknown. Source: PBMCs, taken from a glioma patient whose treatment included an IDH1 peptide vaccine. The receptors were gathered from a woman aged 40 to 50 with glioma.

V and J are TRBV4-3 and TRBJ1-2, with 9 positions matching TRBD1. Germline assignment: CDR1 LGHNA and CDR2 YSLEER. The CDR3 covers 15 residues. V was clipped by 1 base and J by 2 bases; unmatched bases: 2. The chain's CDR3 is CASSQVTGGNYGYTF. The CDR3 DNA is TGCGCCAGCAGCCAAGTGACAGGGGGAAACTATGGCTACACCTTC.

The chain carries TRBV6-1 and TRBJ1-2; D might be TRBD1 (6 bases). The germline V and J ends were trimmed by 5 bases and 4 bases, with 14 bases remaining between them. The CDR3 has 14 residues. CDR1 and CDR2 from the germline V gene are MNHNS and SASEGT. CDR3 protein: CASSLQGWGYGYTF. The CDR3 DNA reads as TGTGCCAGCAGTTTGCAGGGGTGGGGCTATGGCTACACCTTC.

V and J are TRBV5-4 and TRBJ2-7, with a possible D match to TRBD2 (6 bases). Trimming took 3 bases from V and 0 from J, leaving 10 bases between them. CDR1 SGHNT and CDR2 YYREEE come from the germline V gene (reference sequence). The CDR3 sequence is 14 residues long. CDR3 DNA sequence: TGTGCCAGCAGCTCTCTGGGGGGCTCCTACGAGCAGTACTTC. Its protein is CASSSLGGSYEQYF. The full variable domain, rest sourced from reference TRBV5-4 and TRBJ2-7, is ETGVTQSPTHLIKTRGQQVTLRCSSQSGHNTVSWYQQALGQGPQFIFQYYREEENGRGNFPPRFSGLQFPNYSSELNVNALELDDSALYLCASSSLGGSYEQYFGPGTRLTVT.

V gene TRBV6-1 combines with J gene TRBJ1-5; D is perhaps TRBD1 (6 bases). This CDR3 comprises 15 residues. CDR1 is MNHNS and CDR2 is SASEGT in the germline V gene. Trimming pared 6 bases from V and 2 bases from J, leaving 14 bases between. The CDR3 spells CASSALEGGNQPQHF. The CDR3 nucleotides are TGTGCCAGCAGCGCACTCGAGGGGGGCAATCAGCCCCAGCATTTT.

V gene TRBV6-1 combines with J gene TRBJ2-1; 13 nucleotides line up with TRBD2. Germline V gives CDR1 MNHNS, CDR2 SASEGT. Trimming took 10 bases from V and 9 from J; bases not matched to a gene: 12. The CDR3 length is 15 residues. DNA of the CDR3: TGTGCCACCCAGACCGGGACTAGCGGGATCGTTGAGCAGTTCTTC. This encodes CATQTGTSGIVEQFF.